This passage covers 26 T cell receptor beta chains from one sample sequenced in a study of memory CD4+ T cells and cytomegalovirus serostatus. TCRdb keeps only in-frame clones here, not all; method: immunoSEQ multiplex PCR. The profile covers about 39,000 clones, with 75% to 80% appearing a single time and roughly 0.8% taken by the ten largest. The sort gate was single viable CD3+CD4+CD8-CD45RO+ cells for memory CD4+ T cells. The sequenced material came from memory CD4+ T cells from blood. The receptors shown here come from an adult in good health and CMV-seronegative.

This clone was seen once. CDR3 nucleotide sequence: TGTGCCAGCAGTTTCAACAGAAACTATGGCTACACCTTC. Protein: CASSFNRNYGYTF. This chain uses TRBV27 with TRBJ1-2; D ambiguous. Between the trimmed V and J ends, which lost 3 bases and 2 bases, there was a span of 7 bases. The V gene's germline CDR1 is MNHEY and CDR2 SMNVEV (reference sequence). The CDR3 has 13 residues.

The rearrangement joins TRBV5-6 to TRBJ1-4, with D unclear. Germline lookup yields CDR1 SGHDT and CDR2 YYEEEE. With 2 bases removed from V and 0 bases from J, the gap between germline ends came to 5 bases. The CDR3 totals 14 residues. The CDR3 sequence is CASSFNATNEKLFF. CDR3 sequence (DNA): TGTGCCAGCAGCTTCAACGCAACTAATGAAAAACTGTTTTTT.

This sequence joins TRBV6-4 and TRBJ1-2; the match to TRBD1 covers 11 bases. The CDR3 runs 15 residues. Germline V gene data show CDR1 as MRHNA and CDR2 as SNTAGT. V lost 5 bases and J lost 7; bases outside the gene matches: 9. The CDR3 spells CASSSQGQGAVGYTF. In nucleotides, the CDR3 is TGTGCCAGCAGTTCCCAAGGACAGGGGGCCGTTGGCTACACCTTC.

This chain uses TRBV6-5 with TRBJ2-5; 8 bases match TRBD2. This CDR3 spans 14 amino acids. V shed 2 bases and J 5 bases; nucleotides not matched to a gene: 4. CDR1 is MNHEY, CDR2 SVGAGI, per germline. The CDR3 spells CASSYRGGPETQYF. The CDR3 nucleotides are TGTGCCAGCAGTTACCGGGGGGGCCCGGAGACCCAGTACTTC.

The chain links TRBV2 to TRBJ1-4; TRBD1 is a possible D gene (6 bases). The CDR3 length is 14 residues. V lost 6 bases to trimming and J lost 7 bases, with 15 bases between them. Germline values: CDR1 SNHLY, CDR2 FYNNEI. Here the CDR3 DNA reads TGTGCCAGCAGCGACCAGGGGCGCCTTGAAAAACTGTTTTTT. It encodes CASSDQGRLEKLFF. Complete variable domain (other parts from reference TRBV2 and TRBJ1-4): EPEVTQTPSHQVTQMGQEVILRCVPISNHLYFYWYRQILGQKVEFLVSFYNNEISEKSEIFDDQFSVERPDGSNFTLKIRSTKLEDSAMYFCASSDQGRLEKLFFGSGTQLSVL.

This clone was seen a handful of times. The chain recombines TRBV30 with TRBJ1-4; D might be TRBD1 (6 bases). V was shortened by 2 bases and J by 9 bases, with 19 bases between the two germline ends. The CDR3 extends over 15 amino acids. From germline, CDR1 is GTSNPN and CDR2 SVGIG (reference sequence). The CDR3 sequence is CAWSSTGMNVKKLFF. CDR3 sequence (DNA): TGTGCCTGGAGTTCCACAGGGATGAATGTGAAAAAACTGTTTTTT.

CDR3: CASSPTGQARTGELFF. The CDR3 bases are TGCGCCAGCAGCCCAACTGGACAGGCGCGGACCGGGGAGCTGTTTTTT. The rearrangement joins TRBV5-1 to TRBJ2-2, with 7 bases identical to TRBD1. Germline-derived CDR1 and CDR2 are SGHRS and YFSETQ. After removal of 4 bases from V and 5 bases from J, the junction contained 11 bases not matched to a gene. CDR3 length equals 16 residues.

The chain joins TRBV19 to TRBJ1-1, with TRBD1 matching 7 bases. The trim removed 6 bases at V and 1 base at J, leaving 8 bases unmatched. This CDR3 has 15 residues. Germline V CDR1 and CDR2: LNHDA, SQIVND (reference sequence). In DNA, the CDR3 is TGTGCCAGTAGACCGACGGACAGGCCGAACACTGAAGCTTTCTTT. Its translation is CASRPTDRPNTEAFF.

This chain links TRBV5-6 with TRBJ1-5; D is possibly TRBD1 (6 bases). V lost 4 bases and J lost 4, with 12 bases in between. The germline gives CDR1 SGHDT, CDR2 YYEEEE. This CDR3 has 14 residues. The CDR3 sequence is CASSISQGNQPQHF. As DNA, the CDR3 is TGTGCCAGCAGCATAAGTCAGGGGAATCAGCCCCAGCATTTT.

The chain combines TRBV25-1 with TRBJ1-1; TRBD1 matches at 8 bases. Unmatched junction bases numbered 9, after V lost 5 bases and J lost 7 bases. The germline gives CDR1 MGHDK, CDR2 SYGVNS. This CDR3 is 14 amino acids long. DNA of the CDR3: TGTGCCAGCAGTAACCCCCAGGGGGCGGATGAAGCTTTCTTT. Translating it yields CASSNPQGADEAFF.

The genes are TRBV4-1 and TRBJ2-1; the match to TRBD1 covers 7 bases. The CDR3 contains 14 residues. V lost 5 bases and J lost 6; bases outside the gene matches: 7. CDR1 is MGHRA and CDR2 is YSYEKL in the germline V gene. CDR3 amino acids: CASSTRTGPNEQFF. The DNA of the CDR3 is TGCGCCAGCAGCACCCGGACAGGACCCAATGAGCAGTTCTTC.

The chain has TRBV2 and TRBJ2-3; D might be TRBD1 or TRBD2, each matching 5 bases. V was cut by 7 bases and J by 0 bases, with 17 bases left in between. Germline-derived CDR1 and CDR2 are SNHLY and FYNNEI. This CDR3 is 16 amino acids long. The DNA of the CDR3 is TGTGCCAGCACCAACGGGGCGGCTGCTAGCACAGATACGCAGTATTTT. As protein: CASTNGAAASTDTQYF.

This sequence joins TRBV6-4 and TRBJ2-2, with D hard to call. The V end was cut by 0 bases, the J end by 6 bases, with 5 bases between. CDR3 length equals 13 residues. Germline V CDR1 and CDR2: MRHNA, SNTAGT. The CDR3 here is CASSDSWPGELFF. CDR3 sequence (DNA): TGTGCCAGCAGTGACTCGTGGCCCGGGGAGCTGTTTTTT.

The gene calls are TRBV30 and TRBJ1-2; 8 nucleotides agree with TRBD1. From germline, CDR1 is GTSNPN and CDR2 SVGIG (reference sequence). This CDR3 has 18 residues. After removal of 0 bases from V and 2 bases from J, the junction contained 14 bases not matched to a gene. For the CDR3, the DNA is TGTGCCTGGAGTGTTGGGGGCTTCCTGACAGGGGAGAACTATGGCTACACCTTC. This codes for CAWSVGGFLTGENYGYTF. Supplemented by reference TRBV30 and TRBJ1-2, the full variable domain reads SQTIHQWPATLVQPVGSPLSLECTVEGTSNPNLYWYRQAAGRGLQLLFYSVGIGQISSEVPQNLSASRPQDRQFILSSKKLLLSDSGFYLCAWSVGGFLTGENYGYTFGSGTRLTVV.

V gene TRBV15 combines with J gene TRBJ1-5; D remains ambiguous. CDR1 is LNHNV and CDR2 is YYDKDF in the germline V gene (reference sequence). CDR3 length: 16 amino acids. V gave up 1 base and J gave up 0 bases, with 10 bases separating them. This CDR3 reads CATSRGASHSNQPQHF. The CDR3 DNA reads TGTGCCACCAGCAGAGGGGCTTCTCATAGCAATCAGCCCCAGCATTTT.

The chain recombines TRBV18 with TRBJ2-6; TRBD1 or TRBD2 may be the D gene (5 bases each). The V end was cut by 3 bases, the J end by 5 bases, with 14 bases between. The CDR3 length is 16 residues. CDR1 and CDR2 (germline): KGHSH, LQKENI. The CDR3 is CASSPGTDLWANVLTF. Written as DNA, the CDR3 is TGTGCCAGCTCACCTGGGACCGACCTCTGGGCCAACGTCCTGACTTTC.

V usage is TRBV6-1 and J usage is TRBJ1-4; D is undetermined. This CDR3 spans 14 amino acids. Per germline, CDR1 MNHNS and CDR2 SASEGT. The V and J ends lost 5 bases and 6 bases respectively, with 13 bases between them. The DNA of the CDR3 is TGTGCCAGCAGTCTACTCGCTCAGGATGAAAAACTGTTTTTT. As protein: CASSLLAQDEKLFF.

This chain connects TRBV11-2 to TRBJ2-2; tentatively, D is TRBD1 or TRBD2 (5 bases each). The CDR3 runs 14 residues. Trimming stripped 5 bases from V and 0 bases from J, with 7 bases between. Looked up from germline, CDR1 is SGHAT and CDR2 is FQNNGV. The CDR3 sequence: CASSRGPNTGELFF. CDR3 coding DNA: TGTGCCAGCAGCCGGGGCCCGAACACCGGGGAGCTGTTTTTT.

This sequence joins TRBV19 and TRBJ2-2; D ambiguous. Per germline, CDR1 LNHDA and CDR2 SQIVND (reference sequence). The CDR3 spans 14 residues. V lost 1 base and J lost 6, with 9 bases in between. The CDR3 spells CASSIVPEAGELFF. CDR3 bases: TGTGCCAGTAGTATAGTCCCCGAGGCCGGGGAGCTGTTTTTT.

CDR3 loop: CAWSQDSGGADTQYF. The CDR3 region has the DNA TGTGCCTGGAGTCAAGATAGCGGGGGGGCAGATACGCAGTATTTT. The rearrangement joins TRBV30 to TRBJ2-3; 11 bases agree with TRBD2. The CDR3 totals 15 residues. V was clipped by 2 bases and J by 4 bases; unmatched bases: 5. Germline CDR1 is GTSNPN and CDR2 is SVGIG (reference sequence).

This clone was recorded a few times. The chain joins TRBV9 to TRBJ1-3; the D gene is possibly TRBD1 (6 bases). CDR3 length equals 15 residues. The V and J ends lost 4 bases and 0 bases respectively, with 11 bases between them. Germline CDR1 and CDR2: SGDLS and YYNGEE. CDR3 loop: CASSRDISSGNTIYF. CDR3 nucleotides: TGTGCCAGCAGCCGGGACATTAGCTCTGGAAACACCATATATTTT.

The J gene is TRBJ1-5, the V gene TRBV15, with 8 positions matching TRBD1. Germline assignment: CDR1 LNHNV and CDR2 YYDKDF (reference sequence). Germline trimming cut 4 bases from V and 5 bases from J; bases unmatched to any gene: 4. The CDR3 consists of 14 residues. CDR3 nucleotides: TGTGCCACCAGCACCAGACAGGGGTATCAGCCCCAGCATTTT. Protein product: CATSTRQGYQPQHF.

The gene calls are TRBV5-6 and TRBJ1-5; D is unresolved. The CDR3 has 13 amino acids. Germline CDR1 is SGHDT and CDR2 is YYEEEE. V gave up 0 bases and J gave up 7 bases, with 8 bases separating them. CDR3 nucleotide sequence: TGTGCCAGCAGCTTGGCTCGTCGACAGCCCCAGCATTTT. This codes for CASSLARRQPQHF.

This rearrangement joins TRBV6-5 to TRBJ1-1; D uncertain. V shed 6 bases and J shed 4 bases, with 15 bases lying between them. This CDR3 contains 14 residues. Looked up from germline, CDR1 is MNHEY and CDR2 is SVGAGI. This CDR3 is CASREVGQATEAFF. CDR3 DNA: TGTGCCAGCAGAGAGGTCGGTCAAGCCACTGAAGCTTTCTTT.

V is TRBV29-1 and J is TRBJ2-3, with no clear D. The CDR3 has 13 amino acids. Germline V gene data show CDR1 as SQVTM and CDR2 as ANQGSEA. V was shortened by 6 bases and J by 5 bases, with 15 bases between the two germline ends. DNA for the CDR3: TGCAGCGTCCACGATGCCTCTGGAGATACGCAGTATTTT. Its protein product is CSVHDASGDTQYF.

The V and J genes are TRBV13 and TRBJ2-5; a weak D match, TRBD1 (5 bases). Trimming removed 1 base from V and 1 base from J, with 7 bases in between. There are 14 residues in the CDR3. Per germline, CDR1 PRHDT and CDR2 FYEKMQ (reference sequence). The CDR3 protein is CASSLDRPQETQYF. Written as DNA, the CDR3 is TGTGCCAGCAGCTTAGACAGGCCCCAAGAGACCCAGTACTTC. Full variable domain (rest looked up from reference TRBV13 and TRBJ2-5): AAGVIQSPRHLIKEKRETATLKCYPIPRHDTVYWYQQGPGQDPQFLISFYEKMQSDKGSIPDRFSAQQFSDYHSELNMSSLELGDSALYFCASSLDRPQETQYFGPGTRLLVL.